The 6 T cell receptor beta chains listed next were all sequenced from one sample in a study of technical replicates of blood from a few donors. Profiled with immunoSEQ multiplex PCR; TCRdb holds only in-frame clones, not every one. The sample carries under 80,000 clones, approximately 96% recorded once. Sequencing used T cells isolated from PBMCs. The receptors were gathered from a human donor in good health.

This sequence joins TRBV7-3 and TRBJ2-1; perhaps TRBD2 as D (6 bases). In germline, CDR1 is SGHTA, CDR2 FQGTGA. Trimming took 5 bases from V and 9 from J, leaving 8 bases between them. The CDR3 has 11 residues. As DNA, the CDR3 is TGTGCCAGCAGCCTCGGGGGTGAGCAGTTCTTC. Amino acids: CASSLGGEQFF. The full variable domain, its missing parts supplied by reference TRBV7-3 and TRBJ2-1, is GAGVSQTPSNKVTEKGKYVELRCDPISGHTALYWYRQSLGQGPEFLIYFQGTGAADDSGLPNDRFFAVRPEGSVSTLKIQRTERGDSAVYLCASSLGGEQFFGPGTRLTVL.

The rearrangement joins TRBV19 to TRBJ2-2; 16 bases fit TRBD2. With V trimmed by 10 bases and J by 6 bases, 17 bases remained unmatched. This CDR3 comprises 19 residues. In germline, CDR1 is LNHDA, CDR2 SQIVND (reference sequence). DNA of the CDR3: TGTGCCACCCCATCCCGCCAGGGACTAGCGGGAGGGCCGGCCGGGGAGCTGTTTTTT. Amino acids: CATPSRQGLAGGPAGELFF.

The chain combines TRBV18 with TRBJ2-1, with a possible D match to TRBD1 (5 bases). CDR3 size: 12 residues. Germline CDR1 KGHSH, CDR2 LQKENI. Deletions cut 5 bases from V and 7 bases from J, with 9 bases between. The CDR3 reads CASSSQENEQFF. The DNA for the CDR3 is TGTGCCAGCTCATCACAGGAGAATGAGCAGTTCTTC.

V usage is TRBV28 and J usage is TRBJ2-6; possibly TRBD1 for D (6 bases). CDR1 MDHEN and CDR2 SYDVKM come from the germline V gene. The CDR3 consists of 17 residues. V gave up 6 bases and J gave up 3 bases, with 18 bases separating them. This CDR3 reads CASSLRRWGHGANVLTF. In DNA, the CDR3 is TGTGCCAGCAGCCTCCGGCGTTGGGGGCATGGGGCCAACGTCCTGACTTTC.

J is TRBJ2-5 and V is TRBV7-9, with D perhaps TRBD1 (5 bases). The CDR3 has 14 amino acids. In germline, CDR1 is SEHNR, CDR2 FQNEAQ (reference sequence). Trimming left V 5 bases short and J 1 base short, with 11 bases between. CDR3 nucleotides: TGTGCCAGCAGCCCATGGACACCCCAAGAGACCCAGTACTTC. Translating gives CASSPWTPQETQYF. Drawing the rest from reference TRBV7-9 and TRBJ2-5, the complete variable domain is DTGVSQNPRHKITKRGQNVTFRCDPISEHNRLYWYRQTLGQGPEFLTYFQNEAQLEKSRLLSDRFSAERPKGSFSTLEIQRTEQGDSAMYLCASSPWTPQETQYFGPGTRLLVL.

CDR3 sequence reads: CASSLGADNQPQHF. In DNA, the CDR3 is TGTGCCAGCAGTTTAGGGGCGGACAATCAGCCCCAGCATTTT. The V gene is TRBV27, the J gene TRBJ1-5; possible D gene TRBD1, 5 bases. The CDR3 runs to 14 residues. CDR1 is MNHEY, CDR2 SMNVEV, per germline (reference sequence). V shed 2 bases and J shed 3 bases, with 8 bases lying between them.